The 7 T cell receptor beta chains presented below share a single source sample, sequenced in a study of blood T cell repertoires in COVID-19. Sequenced by immunoSEQ multiplex PCR; TCRdb stores in-frame clones only, minus some. Of roughly 47,000 clones listed, approximately 85% are singletons. The sequenced sample was peripheral blood. The receptors here all came from an elderly woman with COVID-19, enrolled during active disease.

The chain has TRBV19 and TRBJ2-7, with D perhaps TRBD1 (6 bases). Looked up from germline, CDR1 is LNHDA and CDR2 is SQIVND (reference sequence). Trimming removed 3 bases from V and 4 bases from J, with 13 bases in between. The CDR3 extends over 14 amino acids. CDR3 in amino acids: CASSMDSPGYEQYF. The CDR3 region has the DNA TGTGCCAGTAGTATGGACAGCCCGGGGTACGAGCAGTACTTC.

The V gene is TRBV29-1, the J gene TRBJ2-2; D perhaps matches TRBD1 (6 bases). The CDR3 contains 14 residues. The germline V gene encodes CDR1 SQVTM and CDR2 ANQGSEA. Trimming removed 2 bases from V and 5 bases from J, with 12 bases in between. The CDR3 reads CSVENRVGTGELFF. In nucleotides, the CDR3 is TGCAGCGTTGAAAACAGGGTGGGGACCGGGGAGCTGTTTTTT.

The V call is TRBV6-2 or TRBV6-3, the J call TRBJ2-7; D is perhaps TRBD2 (5 bases). Germline V lookup: CDR1 MNHEY, CDR2 SVGEGT. Trimming removed 2 bases from V and 3 bases from J, with 11 bases in between. The CDR3 is 14 residues long. CDR3 in amino acids: CASSYQSRGYEQYF. The CDR3 DNA reads as TGTGCCAGCAGTTACCAGAGCCGGGGCTACGAGCAGTACTTC.

This clone was detected only a few times. The chain employs TRBV24-1 and TRBJ2-3, with 7 positions matching TRBD1. Looked up from germline, CDR1 is KGHDR and CDR2 is SFDVKD. This CDR3 has 16 residues. V was pared by 4 bases and J by 1 base, with 7 bases of the junction left unmatched. The CDR3 loop reads CATSDRRDSRTDTQYF. In DNA form, the CDR3 reads TGTGCCACCAGTGACCGACGGGACAGCCGCACAGATACGCAGTATTTT.

The chain carries TRBV7-2 and TRBJ2-5; D is possibly TRBD2 (5 bases). The CDR3 has 13 residues. Per the germline V gene, CDR1 is SGHTA and CDR2 is FQGNSA. V shed 3 bases and J shed 2 bases, with 7 bases lying between them. The CDR3 nucleotides read TGTGCCAGCAGCTTTCGCGGGCAAGAGACCCAGTACTTC. This codes for CASSFRGQETQYF.

The chain carries TRBV19 and TRBJ2-5; D is possibly TRBD1 (8 bases). The V end was cut by 3 bases, the J end by 4 bases, with 12 bases between. Germline V gene lookup returns CDR1 LNHDA and CDR2 SQIVND (reference sequence). The CDR3 runs 14 residues. CDR3: CASSITGGGETQYF. CDR3 DNA: TGTGCCAGTAGTATCACAGGGGGGGGAGAGACCCAGTACTTC.

This chain links TRBV7-2 with TRBJ2-1; 10 bases fit TRBD1. The CDR3 has 16 amino acids. V was clipped by 5 bases and J by 7 bases; unmatched bases: 11. Germline CDR1 SGHTA, CDR2 FQGNSA. The CDR3 bases are TGTGCCAGCAGCAATACCCGGGACAGGGGTAGAAATGAGCAGTTCTTC. Protein product: CASSNTRDRGRNEQFF.